These 21 T cell receptor beta chains share one sample of origin, sequenced in a study of blood T cell repertoires in COVID-19. TCRdb keeps only in-frame clones here, not all; method: immunoSEQ multiplex PCR. Among about 280,000 clones listed, around 90% were seen once. Sequenced input: peripheral blood. The receptors originated from a woman between 50 and 59 years old who had recovered from COVID-19.

The CDR3: CASSLLWGMGTDYGYTF. CDR3 nucleotides: TGTGCCAGCAGTTTATTATGGGGAATGGGGACAGACTATGGCTACACCTTC. The genes are TRBV27 and TRBJ1-2, with 7 bases aligning to TRBD1. This CDR3 has 17 residues. CDR1 and CDR2 (germline): MNHEY, SMNVEV (reference sequence). V trimming: 1 base; J trimming: 3 bases; junction bases outside the gene matches: 11.

The chain is built from TRBV4-3 and TRBJ1-2; 7 positions match TRBD1. The CDR3 contains 13 residues. The germline CDR1 and CDR2 sequences are LGHNA and YSLEER. J lost 7 bases, V lost 4 bases, and 6 bases had no gene match. The CDR3 spells CASSRGQFSGYTF. The CDR3 nucleotides are TGCGCCAGCAGCCGGGGACAGTTCAGTGGCTACACCTTC.

The chain links TRBV19 to TRBJ2-4; 9 bases map to TRBD1. The length of the CDR3 is 20 residues. Germline CDR1 reads LNHDA; CDR2 reads SQIVND (reference sequence). With V trimmed by 4 bases and J by 0 bases, 16 bases remained unmatched. The CDR3 nucleotides are TGTGCCAGTAGTAGTAGGGGGACAGGGTTTCCCGAACTAGCCAAAAACATTCAGTACTTC. Residues: CASSSRGTGFPELAKNIQYF.

This sequence joins TRBV7-2 and TRBJ1-1, with 8 bases matching TRBD1. From germline, CDR1 is SGHTA and CDR2 FQGNSA. This CDR3 is built from 13 residues. V trimming: 3 bases; J trimming: 4 bases; junction bases outside the gene matches: 1. The CDR3 nucleotides read TGTGCCAGCAGCTTTGACAGGGGCACTGAAGCTTTCTTT. Its translation: CASSFDRGTEAFF.

The chain has TRBV6-2 or TRBV6-3 and TRBJ1-3; TRBD1 aligns across 8 bases. V dropped 5 bases and J dropped 2; count of bases not matched to a gene: 2. Germline V gene sequence: CDR1 MNHEY, CDR2 SVGEGT. CDR3 length: 14 amino acids. This CDR3 reads CASSATGAGNTIYF. For the CDR3, the DNA is TGTGCCAGCAGTGCGACAGGGGCTGGAAACACCATATATTTT.

The V call is TRBV6-5, the J call TRBJ2-3, with D possibly matching TRBD1 (5 bases). This CDR3 region has 14 residues. The V gene's germline CDR1 is MNHEY and CDR2 SVGAGI. The V gene lost 6 bases and the J gene lost 2 bases, with 12 bases spanning the gap. This CDR3 reads CASRVHRFTDTQYF. CDR3 nucleotides: TGTGCCAGCAGGGTCCACAGGTTCACAGATACGCAGTATTTT.

The chain has TRBV23-1 and TRBJ1-4, with 9 bases lining up with TRBD1. TRBV23-1 is flagged as an ORF with uncertain function. V was clipped by 6 bases and J by 6 bases; unmatched bases: 5. The CDR3 spans 14 residues. CDR3 bases: TGCGCCAGCAGCGAACAGGGGGCTGATGAAAAACTGTTTTTT. Its protein product is CASSEQGADEKLFF.

This clone was counted only a few times. DNA of the CDR3: TGCAGCGTAACAGGGGGCGCGGACTATGGCTACACCTTC. The encoded protein is CSVTGGADYGYTF. This chain connects TRBV29-1 to TRBJ1-2, with TRBD1 matching 9 bases. V shed 6 bases, J shed 3 bases, and the junction held 5 bases outside the gene matches. Germline V CDR1 and CDR2: SQVTM, ANQGSEA. The CDR3 length is 13 residues.

V usage is TRBV7-9 and J usage is TRBJ2-6; D unresolved. CDR3 size: 13 residues. Per germline, CDR1 SEHNR and CDR2 FQNEAQ (reference sequence). V was clipped by 4 bases and J by 2 bases, with 3 bases between them. The CDR3 sequence: CASSSPGANVLTF. The DNA of the CDR3 is TGTGCCAGCAGCTCTCCTGGGGCCAACGTCCTGACTTTC. Together with reference TRBV7-9 and TRBJ2-6, the CDR3 gives the full variable domain: DTGVSQNPRHKITKRGQNVTFRCDPISEHNRLYWYRQTLGQGPEFLTYFQNEAQLEKSRLLSDRFSAERPKGSFSTLEIQRTEQGDSAMYLCASSSPGANVLTFGAGSRLTVL.

V gene TRBV4-3 combines with J gene TRBJ1-4, with 8 nucleotides matching TRBD1. The CDR3 is 19 amino acids. CDR1 is LGHNA and CDR2 is YSLEER in the germline V gene. With 3 bases clipped from V and 8 bases from J, the junction kept 20 bases outside the gene matches. CDR3 protein: CASSQGFGTGDVGGEKLFF. The CDR3 DNA sequence: TGCGCCAGCAGCCAGGGGTTCGGGACAGGAGATGTGGGGGGAGAAAAACTGTTTTTT.

The J gene is TRBJ2-2, the V gene TRBV2; 7 positions agree with TRBD2. Germline V gene lookup returns CDR1 SNHLY and CDR2 FYNNEI. The CDR3 length is 15 residues. J gave up 5 bases and V 4 bases, and 7 bases lay outside the gene matches. The CDR3 nucleotides are TGTGCCAGCAGTGCGGGAGGAACGAGGACCGGGGAGCTGTTTTTT. Encoded protein: CASSAGGTRTGELFF.

The chain links TRBV20-1 to TRBJ1-6; possible D gene TRBD1, 5 bases. The CDR3 extends over 15 amino acids. V was cut by 3 bases and J by 7 bases, with 16 bases left in between. CDR1 is DFQATT, CDR2 SNEGSKA, per germline (reference sequence). CDR3 residues: CSASPLDSRNSPLHF. The DNA of the CDR3 is TGCAGTGCTAGTCCGCTAGACAGCCGAAATTCACCCCTCCACTTT.

The chain joins TRBV5-4 to TRBJ1-1; 8 bases agree with TRBD1. CDR1 SGHNT and CDR2 YYREEE come from the germline V gene (reference sequence). CDR3 length: 14 amino acids. The V gene end was trimmed by 4 bases and the J gene end by 8 bases; junction bases not matched to a gene: 10. The CDR3 is CASSASGGVSEAFF. The CDR3 DNA is TGTGCCAGCAGCGCCTCAGGGGGCGTCTCCGAAGCTTTCTTT.

The chain recombines TRBV4-3 with TRBJ2-2; no definite D call. The CDR3 runs to 16 residues. V shed 0 bases and J shed 4 bases, with 12 bases lying between them. The germline V gene has CDR1 LGHNA and CDR2 YSLEER. DNA of the CDR3: TGCGCCAGCAGCCAAGATCGTAGTATCCCCACCGGGGAGCTGTTTTTT. Translation: CASSQDRSIPTGELFF.

This rearrangement joins TRBV7-2 to TRBJ2-1, with unresolved D. Trimming took 1 base from V and 5 from J, leaving 9 bases between them. Germline-derived CDR1 and CDR2 are SGHTA and FQGNSA. This CDR3 is built from 14 residues. The CDR3, as DNA: TGTGCCAGCAGCTTAGGTAGCCCCCACAATGAGCAGTTCTTC. Its protein is CASSLGSPHNEQFF.

This clone was found many times. The chain employs TRBV3-1 (or the pseudogene TRBV3-2) and TRBJ1-2; 11 nucleotides align to TRBD1. CDR3 length: 17 residues. Germline assignment: CDR1 LGHDT and CDR2 YNNKEL (reference sequence). The trim removed 4 bases at V and 8 bases at J, leaving 15 bases unmatched. The CDR3 DNA reads TGTGCCAGCAGCCGCAGCCCTCGGGGGACAGGGGGAGAAGGCTACACCTTC. This sequence encodes CASSRSPRGTGGEGYTF.

V usage is TRBV7-6 and J usage is TRBJ2-7; the D is unclear. With 1 base removed from V and 6 bases from J, the gap between germline ends came to 10 bases. The germline gives CDR1 SGHVS, CDR2 FNYEAQ. The CDR3 is made up of 13 amino acids. CDR3 bases: TGTGCCAGCAGCTTAGGAGGCTCTTCCGAGCAGTACTTC. It encodes CASSLGGSSEQYF.

The V and J genes are TRBV29-1 and TRBJ2-1; weak D call: TRBD1 (6 bases). The CDR3 loop spans 13 amino acids. The ends were cut back, 1 base at V and 7 bases at J, with 11 bases in the middle. CDR1 is SQVTM, CDR2 ANQGSEA, per germline. This chain's CDR3 is CSVEGGHVNEQFF. CDR3 DNA: TGCAGCGTTGAAGGGGGGCATGTTAATGAGCAGTTCTTC.

This chain uses TRBV5-1 with TRBJ1-1; D not resolved. V dropped 2 bases and J dropped 4 bases, with 9 bases sitting between them. CDR3 size: 13 residues. Germline V gene data show CDR1 as SGHRS and CDR2 as YFSETQ. As DNA, the CDR3 is TGCGCCAGCAGCTTACTCATTTCCACTGAAGCTTTCTTT. This sequence encodes CASSLLISTEAFF. Combining the CDR3 with reference TRBV5-1 and TRBJ1-1 gives the whole variable domain KAGVTQTPRYLIKTRGQQVTLSCSPISGHRSVSWYQQTPGQGLQFLFEYFSETQRNKGNFPGRFSGRQFSNSRSEMNVSTLELGDSALYLCASSLLISTEAFFGQGTRLTVV.

V and J are TRBV6-1 and TRBJ1-5; D not certain. CDR3 length: 15 amino acids. The germline V gene has CDR1 MNHNS and CDR2 SASEGT. Trimming removed 2 bases from V and 9 bases from J, with 17 bases in between. The chain's CDR3 is CASSEIEAAVWPQHF. The CDR3 nucleotides read TGTGCCAGCAGTGAAATTGAGGCTGCGGTGTGGCCCCAGCATTTT.

For the CDR3, the DNA is TGTGCCAGCAGCTTAGTTCCCCCGGGACAGGGGAATCAGCCCCAGCATTTT. It yields the protein CASSLVPPGQGNQPQHF. V gene TRBV7-2 combines with J gene TRBJ1-5, with 10 bases matching TRBD1. Germline values: CDR1 SGHTA, CDR2 FQGNSA. This CDR3 is 17 amino acids long. V lost 1 base, J lost 4 bases, and 7 bases stayed unmatched.